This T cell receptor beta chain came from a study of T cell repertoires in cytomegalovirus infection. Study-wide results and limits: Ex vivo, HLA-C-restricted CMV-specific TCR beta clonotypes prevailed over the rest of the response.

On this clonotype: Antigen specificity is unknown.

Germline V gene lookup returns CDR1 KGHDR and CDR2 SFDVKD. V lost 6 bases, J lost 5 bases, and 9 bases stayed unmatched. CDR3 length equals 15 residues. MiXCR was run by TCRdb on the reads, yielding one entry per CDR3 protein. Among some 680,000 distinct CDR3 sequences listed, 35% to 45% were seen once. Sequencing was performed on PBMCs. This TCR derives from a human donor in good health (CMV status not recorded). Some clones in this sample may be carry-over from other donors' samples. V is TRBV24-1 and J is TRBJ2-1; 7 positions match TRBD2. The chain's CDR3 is CATSKLGGPDNEQFF. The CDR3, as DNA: TGTGCCACCAGTAAACTGGGAGGGCCGGACAATGAGCAGTTCTTC.